This TCR beta chain was profiled in a study of blood T cells in healthy people across ages. This CDR3 comprises 14 residues. Trimming shortened V by 9 bases and J by 3 bases, and 17 bases separated the two germline ends. Germline-derived CDR1 and CDR2 are SGHTA and FQGNSA. The second PCR ran about 6 to 12 cycles with a sample-barcoded 5' primer and J-beta primers. TCRdb ran MiXCR on the 5' RACE reads and lists one entry per CDR3 protein. Among about 730,000 distinct CDR3 sequences listed, about 42% were seen once. The chain recombines TRBV7-2 with TRBJ1-2; D is unresolved. Sequenced input: blood. The clonotype comes from a woman aged 55-69 years in good health. The CDR3 is CASSSRAGDYGYTF. In nucleotides, the CDR3 is TGTGCCAGTAGCAGTCGGGCCGGGGACTATGGCTACACCTTC.